The next 24 T cell receptor beta chains were all read from a single sample in a study of cytomegalovirus exposure and HLA in healthy donors (dated by TCRdb to about 2017). Receptor libraries were prepared by the immunoSEQ multiplex PCR assay. For the multiplex PCR, a mixture combining 60 forward primers for TCR Vbeta segments and 13 reverse primers for TCR Jbeta segments was used. Imported from immuneACCESS, the table was reduced by TCRdb to in-frame sequences with V and J called. These copies leave out some clones; in studies compared against another copy, an unresolved V gene accounts for under half, and the cause of the remainder is not known. Recorded for this sample are about 150,000 clones; 78% of them occurred a single time. Together, the top ten hold 3% to 3.5% of the sample. Source material: PBMCs. The receptors here all came from a woman aged 35 to 49 in good health and CMV-seronegative.

This clone appeared a few times. The V gene is TRBV15, the J gene TRBJ2-7, with D perhaps TRBD1 (5 bases). Germline V lookup: CDR1 LNHNV, CDR2 YYDKDF (reference sequence). The CDR3 covers 14 residues. V lost 0 bases and J lost 1, with 7 bases in between. Here the CDR3 reads CATSREGVSYEQYF. For the CDR3, the DNA is TGTGCCACCAGCAGAGAAGGGGTTTCCTACGAGCAGTACTTC.

The genes are TRBV29-1 and TRBJ1-1; 8 bases align to TRBD1. Per the germline V gene, CDR1 is SQVTM and CDR2 is ANQGSEA. The CDR3 is made up of 14 amino acids. Trimming at V came to 5 bases and at J to 4 bases, leaving 9 bases not matched to a gene. CDR3 coding DNA: TGCAGCGTTAAACCGGGACAGGTGGTCACTGAAGCTTTCTTT. Its translation: CSVKPGQVVTEAFF.

V and J are TRBV18 and TRBJ2-5; TRBD2 agrees at 8 bases. Germline CDR1 and CDR2: KGHSH and LQKENI. CDR3 length: 14 amino acids. The V segment lost 3 bases and the J segment 2 bases; nucleotides outside the gene matches: 2. Here the CDR3 reads CASSPGLGQETQYF. CDR3 nucleotides: TGTGCCAGCTCACCGGGACTAGGGCAAGAGACCCAGTACTTC.

The V call is TRBV6-5, the J call TRBJ2-3; TRBD2 might be the D (7 bases). This CDR3 contains 15 residues. Trimming stripped 6 bases from V and 3 bases from J, with 16 bases between. The V gene's germline CDR1 is MNHEY and CDR2 SVGAGI. The CDR3, as DNA: TGTGCCAGCAGAAAGGGGGGGGTTCGAACAGATACGCAGTATTTT. This gives the protein CASRKGGVRTDTQYF.

The chain has TRBV5-4 and TRBJ1-2, with D possibly being TRBD1 (5 bases). CDR3 length equals 17 residues. V lost 4 bases to trimming and J lost 3 bases, with 22 bases between them. CDR1 and CDR2 (germline): SGHNT, YYREEE (reference sequence). CDR3 DNA: TGTGCCAGCAGCCAAACGGGGCGGGGGAGTATCGACTATGGCTACACCTTC. Translating it yields CASSQTGRGSIDYGYTF. Variable domain in full (rest from reference TRBV5-4 and TRBJ1-2): ETGVTQSPTHLIKTRGQQVTLRCSSQSGHNTVSWYQQALGQGPQFIFQYYREEENGRGNFPPRFSGLQFPNYSSELNVNALELDDSALYLCASSQTGRGSIDYGYTFGSGTRLTVV.

This clone came up a few times. This CDR3 is also generated by other DNA sequences in the sample. V is TRBV11-3 and J is TRBJ1-1; D remains unclear. Germline V CDR1 and CDR2: SGHNT, YENEEA. The CDR3 length is 13 residues. V lost 8 bases, J lost 4 bases, and 14 bases lay in between. CDR3 DNA: TGTGCCAGCTCCAGAAGAGGAGGCACTGAAGCTTTCTTT. This encodes CASSRRGGTEAFF.

The gene calls are TRBV11-2 and TRBJ2-2; possible D gene TRBD2, 7 bases. The germline V gene encodes CDR1 SGHAT and CDR2 FQNNGV. The CDR3 length is 16 residues. V gave up 0 bases and J gave up 7 bases, with 15 bases separating them. This CDR3 is CASSLELRGGGGELFF. The CDR3 DNA sequence: TGTGCCAGCAGCTTAGAATTGAGGGGGGGAGGCGGGGAGCTGTTTTTT.

The gene calls are TRBV9 and TRBJ1-3; D is unresolved. There are 15 residues in the CDR3. V was cut by 0 bases and J by 4 bases, with 11 bases left in between. Germline CDR1 reads SGDLS; CDR2 reads YYNGEE. CDR3 residues: CASSVDGQMGNTIYF. The CDR3 DNA reads as TGTGCCAGCAGCGTAGATGGGCAGATGGGAAACACCATATATTTT.

This sequence joins TRBV15 and TRBJ2-5; 9 bases are a match to TRBD2. CDR1 LNHNV and CDR2 YYDKDF come from the germline V gene (reference sequence). V gave up 0 bases and J gave up 5 bases; unmatched junction bases: 7. The CDR3 is 16 amino acids. The CDR3 loop reads CATSRDRASGEETQYF. In nucleotides, the CDR3 is TGTGCCACCAGCAGAGATCGGGCTAGCGGGGAGGAGACCCAGTACTTC.

This clone was recorded a few times. The V gene is TRBV28, the J gene TRBJ2-7, with D uncertain. V was pared by 2 bases and J by 2 bases, with 13 bases between. The CDR3 totals 15 residues. The germline gives CDR1 MDHEN, CDR2 SYDVKM. This CDR3 reads CASSLKLGAAYEQYF. The CDR3 coding sequence is TGTGCCAGCAGTTTAAAGCTGGGTGCGGCCTACGAGCAGTACTTC.

V gene TRBV5-1 combines with J gene TRBJ2-7; TRBD1 matches at 9 bases. This CDR3 contains 18 residues. In germline, CDR1 is SGHRS, CDR2 YFSETQ. V gave up 6 bases and J gave up 0 bases; unmatched junction bases: 16. CDR3 loop: CASTKKSPTGQGSYEQYF. In DNA form, the CDR3 reads TGCGCCAGCACCAAAAAGAGCCCCACGGGACAGGGCTCCTACGAGCAGTACTTC.

The rearrangement joins TRBV4-1 to TRBJ2-5, with D possibly matching TRBD2 (7 bases). Germline values: CDR1 MGHRA, CDR2 YSYEKL. The CDR3 length is 17 residues. The V end was cut by 1 base, the J end by 5 bases, with 20 bases between. DNA for the CDR3: TGCGCCAGCAGCCAAGTTATCTCCGGGGGGCTACAGGAGACCCAGTACTTC. It specifies CASSQVISGGLQETQYF.

The chain recombines TRBV5-1 with TRBJ2-7; tentative D call: TRBD1 (6 bases). This CDR3 spans 14 amino acids. The ends were cut back, 6 bases at V and 2 bases at J, with 15 bases in the middle. Germline V gene sequence: CDR1 SGHRS, CDR2 YFSETQ. In nucleotides, the CDR3 is TGCGCCAGCACCCCCGACGGACAGACCTACGAGCAGTACTTC. This gives the protein CASTPDGQTYEQYF.

The V and J genes are TRBV2 and TRBJ2-2, with 12 bases aligning to TRBD2. CDR3 size: 16 residues. The V gene's germline CDR1 is SNHLY and CDR2 FYNNEI. The V segment lost 2 bases and the J segment 4 bases; nucleotides outside the gene matches: 2. The CDR3 loop is CASSEPSGGATGELFF. The CDR3, as DNA: TGTGCCAGCAGTGAACCTAGCGGGGGGGCCACCGGGGAGCTGTTTTTT.

The rearrangement joins TRBV5-1 to TRBJ2-1; a possible D gene is TRBD1 (5 bases). The CDR3 is made up of 14 amino acids. With 2 bases removed from V and 2 bases from J, the gap between germline ends came to 8 bases. The V gene's germline CDR1 is SGHRS and CDR2 YFSETQ. The CDR3 nucleotides read TGCGCCAGCAGCTTTGACAGTACCTACAATGAGCAGTTCTTC. Encoded protein: CASSFDSTYNEQFF.

This rearrangement joins TRBV27 to TRBJ1-4; 9 bases are a match to TRBD1. Germline lookup yields CDR1 MNHEY and CDR2 SMNVEV (reference sequence). The CDR3 has 16 amino acids. V shed 6 bases, J shed 8 bases, and the junction held 13 bases outside the gene matches. The CDR3 DNA follows: TGTGCCAGCAGCCTTCAGACGGGGGACAGGGAAGAAAAACTGTTTTTT. Its protein is CASSLQTGDREEKLFF.

Remarks on this clone: This sample also contains other DNA sequences that code for the same CDR3. The chain combines TRBV4-2 with TRBJ2-1; 8 nucleotides agree with TRBD2. The CDR3 extends over 15 amino acids. The V gene's germline CDR1 is LGHNA and CDR2 YNFKEQ. The V segment lost 1 base and the J segment 6 bases; nucleotides outside the gene matches: 5. CDR3 sequence (DNA): TGTGCCAGCAGCCAAGTGTCGGGGGGGTCCAATGAGCAGTTCTTC. Its protein is CASSQVSGGSNEQFF.

The rearrangement links TRBV2 to TRBJ2-7; 9 bases match TRBD1. In germline, CDR1 is SNHLY, CDR2 FYNNEI. The length of the CDR3 is 14 residues. V gave up 8 bases and J gave up 7 bases; unmatched junction bases: 12. CDR3 DNA: TGTGCCAGCGACAAAGAACAGGGGGCATGGGAGCAGTACTTC. It specifies CASDKEQGAWEQYF.

This clone was seen only a few times. This sequence joins TRBV4-1 and TRBJ2-7, with 7 bases identical to TRBD1. Germline trimming cut 8 bases from V and 2 bases from J; bases unmatched to any gene: 6. CDR3 length equals 13 residues. Germline values: CDR1 MGHRA, CDR2 YSYEKL. The chain's CDR3 is CASSRTGTYEQYF. CDR3 bases: TGCGCCAGCTCCCGGACAGGAACCTACGAGCAGTACTTC.

This clone was picked up a small number of times. The V and J genes are TRBV7-9 and TRBJ1-1; D is ambiguous. CDR3 size: 15 residues. V was trimmed by 3 bases and J by 0 bases, leaving 11 bases between them. The V gene's germline CDR1 is SEHNR and CDR2 FQNEAQ (reference sequence). This CDR3 is CASSFIVTLNTEAFF. In nucleotides, the CDR3 is TGTGCCAGCAGCTTTATCGTCACATTGAACACTGAAGCTTTCTTT.

This clone has a handful of counts. The J gene is TRBJ2-7, the V gene TRBV7-9; 8 nucleotides line up with TRBD2. With V trimmed by 5 bases and J by 5 bases, 8 bases remained unmatched. In germline, CDR1 is SEHNR, CDR2 FQNEAQ (reference sequence). This CDR3 spans 14 amino acids. The CDR3 sequence: CASSNSGVPHEQYF. CDR3 DNA sequence: TGTGCCAGCAGCAATAGCGGGGTTCCTCACGAGCAGTACTTC. Based on the CDR3 plus reference TRBV7-9 and TRBJ2-7, the full variable domain is DTGVSQNPRHKITKRGQNVTFRCDPISEHNRLYWYRQTLGQGPEFLTYFQNEAQLEKSRLLSDRFSAERPKGSFSTLEIQRTEQGDSAMYLCASSNSGVPHEQYFGPGTRLTVT.

V gene TRBV5-1 combines with J gene TRBJ1-1; 7 nucleotides agree with TRBD1. Germline V gene data show CDR1 as SGHRS and CDR2 as YFSETQ. This CDR3 contains 15 residues. V gave up 4 bases and J gave up 1 base; unmatched junction bases: 7. The CDR3 DNA reads as TGCGCCAGCAGCACCGACAGGGTAAGGAACACTGAAGCTTTCTTT. This translates into CASSTDRVRNTEAFF.

The chain employs TRBV6-5 and TRBJ1-3; TRBD1 aligns across 7 bases. The junction had 5 bases not matched to a gene; V was cut back by 6 bases and J by 0 bases. Looked up from germline, CDR1 is MNHEY and CDR2 is SVGAGI. This CDR3 is built from 15 residues. The CDR3 nucleotides read TGTGCCAGCAGACCCGGGACAGCCTCTGGAAACACCATATATTTT. This translates into CASRPGTASGNTIYF.

This chain connects TRBV11-2 to TRBJ2-1; 7 positions match TRBD2. The CDR3 consists of 14 residues. From germline, CDR1 is SGHAT and CDR2 FQNNGV. V trimming: 1 base; J trimming: 6 bases; junction bases outside the gene matches: 3. The CDR3 DNA reads TGTGCCAGCAGCTTAGGGACTAGATTCAATGAGCAGTTCTTC. Amino acids: CASSLGTRFNEQFF.